A selection of T cell receptor beta chains follows, all from one sample in a study of blood T cells in healthy people across ages. TCRdb re-derived calls from the 5' RACE reads in MiXCR, one entry per CDR3 protein. This table has over 1.5 million distinct CDR3 sequences, 40% to 55% appearing once. The sample was blood. Source of these receptors: a woman aged 40 to 50 in good health. The CDR3 runs from the conserved cysteine through the conserved F or W. D genes are given only for firm matches. Clone size is shown for a subset of rows, as once, few, many or a class of expanded clone.

clone size | D gene | J gene | V gene | CDR3 protein | CDR3 DNA
- | - | TRBJ2-3 | TRBV6-2/TRBV6-3 | CASRARDWNTDTQYF | TGTGCCAGCAGAGCCCGGGACTGGAACACAGATACGCAGTATTTT
few | TRBD2 | TRBJ2-3 | TRBV7-2 | CASSLGGLAGPYTDTQYF | TGTGCCAGCAGCTTAGGGGGACTAGCGGGGCCATACACAGATACGCAGTATTTT
once | - | TRBJ2-1 | TRBV6-5 | CASRENPNEQFF | TGTGCCAGCAGGGAGAACCCCAATGAGCAGTTCTTC
- | - | TRBJ2-1 | TRBV5-5 | CASTILRDNEQFF | TGTGCCAGCACCATATTGAGGGATAATGAGCAGTTCTTC
- | - | TRBJ2-5 | TRBV20-1 | CSARTHQVTQYF | TGCAGTGCTCGGACACATCAAGTGACCCAGTACTTC
- | TRBD1 | TRBJ2-5 | TRBV11-3 | CASSLGSGTGGETQYF | TGTGCCAGCAGCTTGGGGTCCGGGACAGGGGGAGAGACCCAGTACTTC
- | TRBD1 | TRBJ1-5 | TRBV28 | CASSLATGDNQPQHF | TGTGCCAGCAGTTTAGCGACAGGGGACAATCAGCCCCAGCATTTT
- | - | TRBJ1-2 | TRBV6-5 | CASSEAGIYGYTF | TGTGCCAGCAGCGAGGCCGGGATCTATGGCTACACCTTC
- | TRBD1 | TRBJ1-1 | TRBV7-9 | CASSLEGADTEAFF | TGTGCCAGCAGCTTAGAGGGGGCTGACACTGAAGCTTTCTTT
few | TRBD2 | TRBJ2-1 | TRBV6-6 | CATQGGNNEQFF | TGTGCCACCCAGGGAGGGAACAATGAGCAGTTCTTC
- | - | TRBJ1-2 | TRBV5-6 | CASSLGRSDYTF | TGTGCCAGCAGCTTGGGGCGTAGCGACTACACCTTC
- | - | TRBJ1-6 | TRBV5-1 | CASSLGTRGSPLHF | TGCGCCAGCAGCCTTGGGACACGGGGTTCACCCCTCCACTTT
- | TRBD2 | TRBJ2-3 | TRBV7-2 | CASSPPSGGGDTQYF | TGTGCCAGCAGTCCCCCGAGCGGGGGAGGAGATACGCAGTATTTT
- | - | TRBJ2-7 | TRBV12-3/TRBV12-4 | CASSLAREAPYEQYF | TGTGCCAGCAGCCTCGCAAGGGAAGCCCCCTACGAGCAGTACTTC